This TCR beta chain was profiled in a study of blood T cells in healthy people across ages. The use of a sample-barcoded 5' primer and a J-beta primer mix characterized a second PCR of 7 to 11 cycles. MiXCR, run by TCRdb on the 5' RACE reads, gives a single entry per CDR3 protein. There are more than 900,000 distinct CDR3 sequences in the sample; under 30% occur only once, and approximately 0.75% lies in the top ten. CDR1 is SNHLY and CDR2 is FYNNEI in the germline V gene. CDR3 length: 13 amino acids. Trimming took 3 bases from V and 5 from J; bases not matched to a gene: 3. This sample also belongs to another study, concerning T cells of mothers and their children. Per that study: Samples came from three healthy Caucasian mothers and their six children. Related mother-child pairs showed slightly higher but non-significant overlap than unrelated pairs.

Sequences were obtained from blood. The origin of this receptor is a girl aged 2-15 years in good health. The V and J genes are TRBV2 and TRBJ2-5; 7 bases are a match to TRBD1. The CDR3 sequence is CASSDRGWETQYF. CDR3 nucleotides: TGTGCCAGCAGTGACAGGGGGTGGGAGACCCAGTACTTC.